This TCR beta chain emerged from a study of beta chain features in type 1 diabetes. Study-level findings and limits: Type 1 diabetes patients had VDJ junctions that carried fewer insertions and more deletions. Researchers caution that PCR might favor shorter templates, equally among patients and controls. Among patients with Type 1 diabetes, TCRB CDR3s were moderately but significantly shorter in every one of the four CD4+ subsets.

CDR3 length: 14 residues. The J segment lost 7 bases and the V segment lost 10 bases, leaving 9 bases of the junction unmatched. Germline-derived CDR1 and CDR2 are ENHRY and SYGVKD. A remark on this clone: Antigen: not known.

Reverse transcribing all isolated RNA meant expressed TCRB transcripts were sequenced. Here immunoSEQ multiplex PCR was the method, and the copy in TCRdb shows in-frame clones only, minus some. The sample records about 700,000 clones, around 15% being singletons. This chain uses TRBV10-3 with TRBJ1-5; 11 nucleotides line up with TRBD1. Sequenced: naive CD4+ T cells from blood. The source is a man aged 18 to 30 with type 1 diabetes. The CDR3 nucleotides read TGTGCCACCAGCGGGACAGGGGGGGACCAGCCCCAGCATTTT. Encoded protein: CATSGTGGDQPQHF.